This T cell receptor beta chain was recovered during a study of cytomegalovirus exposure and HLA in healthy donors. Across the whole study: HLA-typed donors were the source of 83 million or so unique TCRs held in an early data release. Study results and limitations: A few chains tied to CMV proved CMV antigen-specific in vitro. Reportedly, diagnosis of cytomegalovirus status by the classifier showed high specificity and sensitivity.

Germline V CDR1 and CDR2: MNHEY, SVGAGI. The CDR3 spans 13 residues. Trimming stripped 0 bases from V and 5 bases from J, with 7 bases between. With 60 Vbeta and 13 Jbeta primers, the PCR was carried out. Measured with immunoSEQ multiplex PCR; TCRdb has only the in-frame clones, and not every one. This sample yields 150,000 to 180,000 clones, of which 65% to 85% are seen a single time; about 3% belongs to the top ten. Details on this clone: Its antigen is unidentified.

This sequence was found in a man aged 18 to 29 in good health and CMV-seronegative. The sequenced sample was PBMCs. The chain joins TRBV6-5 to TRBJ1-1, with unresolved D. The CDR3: CASSYSTGTEAFF. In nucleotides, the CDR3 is TGTGCCAGCAGTTACTCGACTGGGACTGAAGCTTTCTTT.